This is a list of T cell receptor beta chains from one sample in a study of chemoradiotherapy in HPV16-positive cancers. Data came from immunoSEQ multiplex PCR; TCRdb stores just in-frame clones and leaves some out. The table shows fewer than 25,000 clones, with 92% occurring only once. The input for sequencing was blood, taken from a patient who underwent chemoradiotherapy. The source is a human donor with HPV-associated anogenital cancer. The CDR3 runs from the conserved cysteine through the conserved F or W. Fields, in order: V gene, D gene, J gene, clone size, CDR3 DNA, CDR3 protein. D genes are given only for firm matches. The size of a clone is reported for some rows only, either as once, few or many, or as a class for expanded clones.

v_call: TRBV4-2; d_call: TRBD1; j_call: TRBJ1-1; clone_size: .; cdr3_nt: TGTGCCAGCAGCCAAGAGACAGGGAGGAACACTGAAGCTTTCTTT; cdr3_aa: CASSQETGRNTEAFF
v_call: TRBV11-2; d_call: .; j_call: TRBJ1-4; clone_size: .; cdr3_nt: TGTGCCAGCAGCTTAGTTCGTGGGAGGGAGGAAAAACTGTTTTTT; cdr3_aa: CASSLVRGREEKLFF
v_call: TRBV5-1; d_call: TRBD1; j_call: TRBJ1-2; clone_size: .; cdr3_nt: TGCGCCAGCAGCTTAGTAGCAGGGGGCCCCCCTAATGGCTACACCTTC; cdr3_aa: CASSLVAGGPPNGYTF
v_call: TRBV5-4; d_call: .; j_call: TRBJ2-2; clone_size: .; cdr3_nt: TGTGCCAGCAGCTTTGGGCAGGGTGGGACCGGGGAGCTGTTTTTT; cdr3_aa: CASSFGQGGTGELFF
v_call: TRBV5-6; d_call: .; j_call: TRBJ2-3; clone_size: .; cdr3_nt: TGTGCCAGCAGCTTGTATAGGGCGGGTAGCACAGATACGCAGTATTTT; cdr3_aa: CASSLYRAGSTDTQYF
v_call: TRBV19; d_call: .; j_call: TRBJ2-1; clone_size: .; cdr3_nt: TGTGCCAGTAGTACCCCACCCGGCAATGAGCAGTTCTTC; cdr3_aa: CASSTPPGNEQFF
v_call: TRBV5-1; d_call: .; j_call: TRBJ1-5; clone_size: .; cdr3_nt: TGCGCCAGCAGACTGGAGACGGAGCAGCCCCAGCATTTT; cdr3_aa: CASRLETEQPQHF
v_call: TRBV7-9; d_call: TRBD1; j_call: TRBJ2-1; clone_size: .; cdr3_nt: TGTGCCAGCAGCTTCGGGGACAGGAAGATTCGTAATGAGCAGTTCTTC; cdr3_aa: CASSFGDRKIRNEQFF
v_call: TRBV7-2; d_call: .; j_call: TRBJ1-5; clone_size: .; cdr3_nt: TGTGCCAGCAGCTTAGGGACAGTCAGCAATCAGCCCCAGCATTTT; cdr3_aa: CASSLGTVSNQPQHF
v_call: TRBV28; d_call: .; j_call: TRBJ1-3; clone_size: .; cdr3_nt: TGTGCCAGCAGTTCTCTAGGTGGTCCCGAAAACACCATATATTTT; cdr3_aa: CASSSLGGPENTIYF
v_call: TRBV7-6; d_call: TRBD2; j_call: TRBJ2-1; clone_size: .; cdr3_nt: TGTGCCAGCAGCCGGACTAGCGGGAATACTTGGGCTTACAATGAGCAGTTCTTC; cdr3_aa: CASSRTSGNTWAYNEQFF
v_call: TRBV10-3; d_call: .; j_call: TRBJ1-5; clone_size: .; cdr3_nt: TGTGCCATCAGTGAGGCTCTGGTTCAGCCCCAGCATTTT; cdr3_aa: CAISEALVQPQHF
v_call: TRBV27; d_call: .; j_call: TRBJ2-7; clone_size: .; cdr3_nt: TGTGCCAGCAGTTTGTTCGTCGGGGGCTCCTACGAGCAGTACTTC; cdr3_aa: CASSLFVGGSYEQYF
v_call: TRBV27; d_call: .; j_call: TRBJ1-3; clone_size: .; cdr3_nt: TGTGCCAGCAGTTTATCGATAGGGACTGGAAACACCATATATTTT; cdr3_aa: CASSLSIGTGNTIYF
v_call: TRBV5-4; d_call: .; j_call: TRBJ2-1; clone_size: once; cdr3_nt: TGTGCCAGCAAACAGAGCTCCTACAATGAGCAGTTCTTC; cdr3_aa: CASKQSSYNEQFF
v_call: TRBV12-5; d_call: .; j_call: TRBJ1-3; clone_size: .; cdr3_nt: TGTGCTAGTGGTTCGGGACCTTTCGGGGGCACCATATATTTT; cdr3_aa: CASGSGPFGGTIYF
v_call: TRBV18; d_call: TRBD2; j_call: TRBJ2-1; clone_size: .; cdr3_nt: TGTGCCAGCTCACCATCGCCGGGGGGTTACTACAATGAGCAGTTCTTC; cdr3_aa: CASSPSPGGYYNEQFF
v_call: TRBV7-2; d_call: .; j_call: TRBJ1-2; clone_size: .; cdr3_nt: TGTGCCAGCAGCTTAGATTACTACACCCACCATAACTATGGCTACACCTTC; cdr3_aa: CASSLDYYTHHNYGYTF
v_call: TRBV29-1; d_call: .; j_call: TRBJ1-2; clone_size: .; cdr3_nt: TGCAGCGTTGCAGAGAGTTTCGGGTATGGCTACACCTTC; cdr3_aa: CSVAESFGYGYTF
v_call: TRBV18; d_call: TRBD1; j_call: TRBJ2-4; clone_size: .; cdr3_nt: TGTGCCAGCTCACCCCTGGACAGGGCCGCCAAAAACATTCAGTACTTC; cdr3_aa: CASSPLDRAAKNIQYF
v_call: TRBV5-1; d_call: .; j_call: TRBJ1-2; clone_size: .; cdr3_nt: TGCGCCAGCAGCTTGGGGGGAATCAACTATGGCTACACCTTC; cdr3_aa: CASSLGGINYGYTF
v_call: TRBV11-3; d_call: .; j_call: TRBJ2-1; clone_size: .; cdr3_nt: TGTGCCAGCAGCTTAGGGGGGAGACAGAACAATGAGCAGTTCTTC; cdr3_aa: CASSLGGRQNNEQFF
v_call: TRBV7-9; d_call: TRBD1; j_call: TRBJ1-1; clone_size: .; cdr3_nt: TGTGCCAGCAGTTGGACAGGGAACACTGAAGCTTTCTTT; cdr3_aa: CASSWTGNTEAFF
v_call: TRBV28; d_call: .; j_call: TRBJ2-3; clone_size: .; cdr3_nt: TGTGCCAGCAGTTGGGTAGGCACAGATACGCAGTATTTT; cdr3_aa: CASSWVGTDTQYF
v_call: TRBV9; d_call: .; j_call: TRBJ2-5; clone_size: .; cdr3_nt: TGTGCCAGCAGCGTAGACCGGGTAGAGACCCAGTACTTC; cdr3_aa: CASSVDRVETQYF
v_call: TRBV7-2; d_call: TRBD1; j_call: TRBJ1-1; clone_size: .; cdr3_nt: TGTGCCAGCAGCTTAGCAAGGGGGCCTGGAGCAGCTTTCTTT; cdr3_aa: CASSLARGPGAAFF
v_call: TRBV5-8; d_call: TRBD2; j_call: TRBJ2-1; clone_size: .; cdr3_nt: TGTGCCAGCAGTCGAGGACTAGTCAATGAGCAGTTCTTC; cdr3_aa: CASSRGLVNEQFF
v_call: TRBV7-2; d_call: TRBD2; j_call: TRBJ2-7; clone_size: .; cdr3_nt: TGTGCCAGCAGCCCAAGGGGCGGGAGGGGATCCTACGAGCAGTACTTC; cdr3_aa: CASSPRGGRGSYEQYF
v_call: TRBV7-9; d_call: .; j_call: TRBJ2-2; clone_size: .; cdr3_nt: TGTGCCAGCAGCTTAACCGGGGAGCTGTTTTTT; cdr3_aa: CASSLTGELFF
v_call: TRBV6-1; d_call: TRBD2; j_call: TRBJ2-5; clone_size: .; cdr3_nt: TGTGCCAGCAGTGAGACTAGCGGGGGGGGCCAAGAGACCCAGTACTTC; cdr3_aa: CASSETSGGGQETQYF
v_call: TRBV15; d_call: TRBD1; j_call: TRBJ2-5; clone_size: .; cdr3_nt: TGTGCCACCAGCAGAGACAGCCTAGGACAGGCGACCCAGTACTTC; cdr3_aa: CATSRDSLGQATQYF
v_call: TRBV6-4; d_call: .; j_call: TRBJ2-7; clone_size: .; cdr3_nt: TGTGCCAGCAGGGTCCCGCAGTGGGAGCAGTACTTC; cdr3_aa: CASRVPQWEQYF
v_call: TRBV4-2; d_call: TRBD1; j_call: TRBJ1-5; clone_size: .; cdr3_nt: TGTGCCAGCAGCCAAGAACGGGACAGTTGGGGACAGCCCCAGCATTTT; cdr3_aa: CASSQERDSWGQPQHF
v_call: TRBV7-2; d_call: .; j_call: TRBJ2-3; clone_size: .; cdr3_nt: TGTGCCAGCAGCTTAGCCCTAGATACGCAGTATTTT; cdr3_aa: CASSLALDTQYF
v_call: TRBV2; d_call: TRBD2; j_call: TRBJ2-2; clone_size: .; cdr3_nt: TGTGCCAGCGCGGCTAGCGGGAGGAACACCGGGGAGCTGTTTTTT; cdr3_aa: CASAASGRNTGELFF
v_call: TRBV19; d_call: TRBD1; j_call: TRBJ1-4; clone_size: .; cdr3_nt: TGTGCCAGTAGTACCCCTCGGACAGGTCGGAATGAAAAACTGTTTTTT; cdr3_aa: CASSTPRTGRNEKLFF
v_call: TRBV7-8; d_call: .; j_call: TRBJ1-3; clone_size: .; cdr3_nt: TGTGCCAGCAGCTTAGGGGTAGCGGGTGCCAACTCTGGAAACACCATATATTTT; cdr3_aa: CASSLGVAGANSGNTIYF
v_call: TRBV5-6; d_call: .; j_call: TRBJ2-1; clone_size: .; cdr3_nt: TGTGCCAGCAGCTTGAGACAGGAAATAATGGAGCAGTTCTTC; cdr3_aa: CASSLRQEIMEQFF
v_call: TRBV10-1; d_call: TRBD1; j_call: TRBJ1-2; clone_size: .; cdr3_nt: TGCGCCAGCAGTGCCATCGAAGGCGGGACAGGGGGAATTAACTATGGCTACACCTTC; cdr3_aa: CASSAIEGGTGGINYGYTF
v_call: TRBV5-1; d_call: .; j_call: TRBJ1-1; clone_size: once; cdr3_nt: TGCGCCAGCAGCTCCCTGGATCCCTCGAACACTGAAGCTTTCTTT; cdr3_aa: CASSSLDPSNTEAFF
v_call: TRBV2; d_call: .; j_call: TRBJ2-7; clone_size: .; cdr3_nt: TGTGCCAGCAGTGACACAGCGAACTCCTACGAGCAGTACTTC; cdr3_aa: CASSDTANSYEQYF
v_call: TRBV19; d_call: TRBD1; j_call: TRBJ1-5; clone_size: .; cdr3_nt: TGTGCCAGTAGTATATTGGCAGGGGGCCATCAGCCCCAGCATTTT; cdr3_aa: CASSILAGGHQPQHF
v_call: TRBV6-5; d_call: TRBD1; j_call: TRBJ1-2; clone_size: .; cdr3_nt: TGTGCCAGCAGTTCCTACCGACAGGGGAACTATGGCTACACCTTC; cdr3_aa: CASSSYRQGNYGYTF
v_call: TRBV7-8; d_call: .; j_call: TRBJ2-7; clone_size: .; cdr3_nt: TGTGCCAGCAGCTCAGACTACGAGCAGTACTTC; cdr3_aa: CASSSDYEQYF
v_call: TRBV5-6; d_call: .; j_call: TRBJ2-1; clone_size: .; cdr3_nt: TGTGCCAGCAGAAACAGGGTCGATGAGCAGTTCTTC; cdr3_aa: CASRNRVDEQFF